The clone carrying this T cell receptor (beta chain) was observed a single time. With 5 bases clipped from V and 0 bases from J, the junction kept 2 bases outside the gene matches. CDR3 length equals 15 residues. Germline CDR1 reads KGHDR; CDR2 reads SFDVKD. These data come from a study of blood T cell repertoires in COVID-19. Whole-study context: PBMCs, B-cell-depleted T cells, or T cells were the source of the cDNA or gDNA that made up the material.

Sequencing was performed with immunoSEQ multiplex PCR; in TCRdb, only in-frame clones are kept and a portion is missing. The sample holds around 400,000 clones, under 90% seen once. The V call is TRBV24-1, the J call TRBJ2-2, with 7 bases lining up with TRBD2. The sequence derives from a woman in her twenties or thirties who had recovered from COVID-19. Sequencing input: PBMCs or T cells enriched from blood (not recorded which). CDR3 sequence: CATSAGTTNTGELFF. CDR3 in DNA: TGTGCCACCAGTGCCGGGACTACGAACACCGGGGAGCTGTTTTTT.